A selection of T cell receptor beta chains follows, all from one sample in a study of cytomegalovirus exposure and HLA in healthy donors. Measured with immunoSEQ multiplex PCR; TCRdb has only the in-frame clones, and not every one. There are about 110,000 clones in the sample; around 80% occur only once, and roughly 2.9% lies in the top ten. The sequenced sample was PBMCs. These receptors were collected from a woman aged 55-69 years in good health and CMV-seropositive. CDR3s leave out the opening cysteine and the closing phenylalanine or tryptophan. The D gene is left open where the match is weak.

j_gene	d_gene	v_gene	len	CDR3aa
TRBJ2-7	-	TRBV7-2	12	ASSLASFSYEQY
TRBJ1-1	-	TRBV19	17	ASSIRVEFSLDMNTEAF
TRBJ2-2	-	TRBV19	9	ASSLTGELF
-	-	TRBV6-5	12	ASSYLQGTYEQY
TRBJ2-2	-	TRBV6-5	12	ASSYAEGTGELF
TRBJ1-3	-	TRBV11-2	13	ASSTLRDSGNTIY
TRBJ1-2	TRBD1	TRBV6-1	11	ASRSGTAYGYT
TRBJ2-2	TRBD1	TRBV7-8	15	ASSLVYRGANTGELF
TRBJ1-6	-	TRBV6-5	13	ASTLTSSYNSPLH
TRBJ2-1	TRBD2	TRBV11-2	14	ASSPYRGTSYNEQF
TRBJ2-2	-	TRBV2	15	ASTSSQGPANTGELF
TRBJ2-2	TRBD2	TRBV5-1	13	ASTLLAGNTGELF
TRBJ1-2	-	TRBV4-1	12	ASRPGGAPGGYT
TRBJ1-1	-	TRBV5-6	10	ASIRFGSEAF
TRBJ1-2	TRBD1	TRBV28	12	ASSLSAGGYGYT
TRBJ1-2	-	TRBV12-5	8	ASGRAGIP
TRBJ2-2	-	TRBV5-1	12	ASGPWSRGGELF
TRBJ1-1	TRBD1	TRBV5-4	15	ASSLGPATGYGDEAF
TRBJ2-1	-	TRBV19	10	ASSVWTSEQF
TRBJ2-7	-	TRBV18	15	ASSPPYAGDYNGEQY
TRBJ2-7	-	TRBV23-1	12	ASTPPGDTYEQY
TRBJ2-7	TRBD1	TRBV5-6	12	ASSFPTGGYEQY
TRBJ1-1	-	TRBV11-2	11	ASSPDTNTEAF
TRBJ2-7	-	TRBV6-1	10	ASSADRGMGF
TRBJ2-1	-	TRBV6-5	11	ASRQLRSDEQF
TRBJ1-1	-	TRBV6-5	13	ASTHLSRGRTEAF
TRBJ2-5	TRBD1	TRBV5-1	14	ASAESIGGDLETQY
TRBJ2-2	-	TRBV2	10	ASSRQPGELF
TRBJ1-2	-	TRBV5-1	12	ASSLGGENYGYT
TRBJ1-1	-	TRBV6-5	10	ASRKSGTEAF
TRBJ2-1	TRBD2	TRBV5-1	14	ASSPLLAGGYNEQF
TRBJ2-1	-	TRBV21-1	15	ASSRLAGALSSDEQF
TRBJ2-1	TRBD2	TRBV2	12	ASGGTSSYNEQF
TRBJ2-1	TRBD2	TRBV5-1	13	ASSWTSGRSDEQF
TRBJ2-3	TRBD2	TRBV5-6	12	ASSTSGGADTQY
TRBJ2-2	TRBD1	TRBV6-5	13	ASSFFGTATGELF
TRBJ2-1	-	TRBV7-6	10	ASSFGENEQF
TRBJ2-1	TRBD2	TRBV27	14	ASSPLSGRAYNEQF
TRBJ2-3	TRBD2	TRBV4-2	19	ASSQVVSSGISGSRTDTQY
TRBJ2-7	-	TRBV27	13	ASSLYRDTAYEQY
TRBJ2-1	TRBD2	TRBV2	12	ASTLGLATGGGL
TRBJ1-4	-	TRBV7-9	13	ASSADGFSREKLF
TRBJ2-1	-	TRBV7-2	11	ASSSTVRDSWF
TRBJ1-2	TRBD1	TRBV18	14	ASSSAGTGVAYGYT
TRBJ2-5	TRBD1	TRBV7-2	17	ASSLTAQGALRRQETQY
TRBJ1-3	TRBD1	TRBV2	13	ASSPGQGSRNTIY
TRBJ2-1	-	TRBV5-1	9	ASSERGEQF
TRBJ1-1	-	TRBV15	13	ATSRGGPMNTEAF
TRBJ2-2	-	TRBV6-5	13	ASTSMQSRPGELF
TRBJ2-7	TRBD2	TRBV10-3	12	AIRDLAGVSEQY
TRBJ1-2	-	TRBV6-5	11	ASNGYIRSGYT
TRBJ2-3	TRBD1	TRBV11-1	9	ASSWDRSQY